The clone carrying this T cell receptor (beta chain) was detected ten times or more. Its target is not known. TCRdb reprocessed the reads via MiXCR and lists one record per CDR3 protein. The sample lists around 300,000 distinct CDR3 sequences, around 9.5% occurring once. This specimen comes from a study of T cell repertoires in cytomegalovirus infection. Study-level background: Public signatures in TCR beta pointed to CMV infection and matching HLA type.

General study results and limits: Accumulated public TCR beta family frequency recognized individuals carrying CMV together with the relevant HLA. Predominance within the ex vivo response was attributable to HLA-C-restricted CMV-specific TCR beta clonotypes.

Sequenced material: PBMCs. The clonotype originates from a human donor in good health (CMV status not recorded). Some clones in this sample may be carry-over from other donors' samples.

CDR3 nucleotides: TGTGCCAGCAGCCACCCTAAACTAGCGGGGGAGTCGGGTGGTTCCTACGAGCAGTACTTC. Protein product: CASSHPKLAGESGGSYEQYF. This chain joins TRBV7-9 and TRBJ2-7, with TRBD2 matching over 11 bases. This CDR3 is built from 20 residues. Germline loops: CDR1 SEHNR, CDR2 FQNEAQ (reference sequence). The V and J ends lost 5 bases and 1 base, in that order; junction bases with no gene match: 19.